The 32 T cell receptor beta chains given below trace back to one sample, sequenced in a study of CD8 T cells in Susac syndrome. cDNA came from around 0.5 to 1 ug RNA primed by random hexamers. TCRdb reanalysed the immunoSEQ multiplex PCR reads using MiXCR and keeps one entry per CDR3 protein. The repertoire holds under 200,000 distinct CDR3 sequences, with roughly 94% as singletons. Material for sequencing was CD4+ T cells from PBMCs. Receptor source: a human donor in good health.

The chain has TRBV11-2 and TRBJ2-7, with 7 bases identical to TRBD1. V lost 4 bases to trimming and J lost 0 bases; unmatched junction nucleotides: 9. The CDR3 covers 16 residues. Germline CDR1 is SGHAT and CDR2 is FQNNGV. DNA for the CDR3: TGTGCCAGCAGCTCGAAGGGACAGCGGAGCTCCTACGAGCAGTACTTC. Protein sequence: CASSSKGQRSSYEQYF.

The CDR3 here is CATSRDPSGRYSRFF. The DNA of the CDR3 is TGTGCCACCAGCAGAGATCCCAGCGGGAGGTACAGTAGGTTCTTC. The chain employs TRBV15 and TRBJ2-1; 9 bases fit TRBD2. The CDR3 has 15 amino acids. Germline CDR1 and CDR2: LNHNV and YYDKDF (reference sequence). V gave up 0 bases and J gave up 15 bases; unmatched junction bases: 12.

V is TRBV10-3 and J is TRBJ2-7, with 9 bases fitting TRBD2. V lost 4 bases, J lost 2 bases, and 0 bases stayed unmatched. CDR1 and CDR2 from the germline V gene are ENHRY and SYGVKD. The CDR3 extends over 13 amino acids. The CDR3 protein is CAISGGGAYEQYF. The CDR3, as DNA: TGTGCCATCAGTGGCGGGGGGGCCTACGAGCAGTACTTC.

The genes are TRBV3-1 and TRBJ2-5; 8 nucleotides align to TRBD1. Trimming cost V 5 bases and J 3 bases; bases outside gene matches: 5. The germline CDR1 and CDR2 sequences are LGHDT and YNNKEL (reference sequence). This CDR3 has 14 residues. The CDR3 reads CASSKAGGEETQYF. The DNA of the CDR3 is TGTGCCAGCAGCAAGGCAGGGGGCGAAGAGACCCAGTACTTC.

J is TRBJ1-2 and V is TRBV3-1, with TRBD1 matching over 10 bases. V was clipped by 8 bases and J by 4 bases; unmatched bases: 4. CDR1 LGHDT and CDR2 YNNKEL come from the germline V gene (reference sequence). The CDR3 consists of 13 residues. The chain's CDR3 is CASRTGGSYGYTF. CDR3 in DNA: TGTGCCAGCCGGACAGGGGGGTCCTATGGCTACACCTTC.

This sequence joins TRBV29-1 and TRBJ1-1; D is ambiguous. The CDR3 length is 12 residues. The V gene lost 0 bases and the J gene lost 5 bases, with 7 bases spanning the gap. Germline assignment: CDR1 SQVTM and CDR2 ANQGSEA. The CDR3 region has the DNA TGCAGCGTTGAAGATGCCCGGACTGAAGCTTTCTTT. Its translation is CSVEDARTEAFF.

This clonotype was counted once. The chain has TRBV24-1 and TRBJ2-2, with no clear D. CDR3 length: 12 amino acids. CDR1 KGHDR and CDR2 SFDVKD come from the germline V gene. V was clipped by 9 bases and J by 2 bases, with 6 bases between them. The DNA for the CDR3 is TGTGCCACCGGGCCTAACACCGGGGAGCTGTTTTTT. Residues: CATGPNTGELFF.

This clonotype was found once. This chain links TRBV14 with TRBJ2-5; no definite D call. The CDR3 runs to 13 residues. The V gene lost 6 bases and the J gene lost 3 bases, with 11 bases spanning the gap. Germline V gene lookup returns CDR1 SGHDN and CDR2 FVKESK. The DNA for the CDR3 is TGTGCCAGCAGGCAGCATGGAGAAGAGACCCAGTACTTC. This gives the protein CASRQHGEETQYF. Variable domain in full (rest from reference TRBV14 and TRBJ2-5): EAGVTQFPSHSVIEKGQTVTLRCDPISGHDNLYWYRRVMGKEIKFLLHFVKESKQDESGMPNNRFLAERTGGTYSTLKVQPAELEDSGVYFCASRQHGEETQYFGPGTRLLVL.

This chain connects TRBV9 to TRBJ1-1; D is unclear. V lost 3 bases, J lost 1 base, and 4 bases lay in between. This CDR3 has 12 amino acids. Germline CDR1 is SGDLS and CDR2 is YYNGEE. Here the CDR3 DNA reads TGTGCCAGCAGCGCTCCGAACACTGAAGCTTTCTTT. Translated: CASSAPNTEAFF.

This chain uses TRBV27 with TRBJ1-1; D remains ambiguous. The germline gives CDR1 MNHEY, CDR2 SMNVEV (reference sequence). Trimming left V 6 bases short and J 5 bases short, with 13 bases between. This CDR3 contains 13 residues. CDR3 sequence reads: CASRRDLGTEAFF. The CDR3 nucleotides read TGTGCCAGCAGGAGAGATCTGGGGACTGAAGCTTTCTTT.

This clonotype was observed a single time. The chain employs TRBV12-3 or TRBV12-4 and TRBJ1-2; possible D gene TRBD1, 6 bases. Deletions cut 2 bases from V and 0 bases from J, with 16 bases between. CDR3 length: 17 residues. The DNA of the CDR3 is TGTGCCAGCAGTTTAAGGCAGGGGACCTTTACTAACTATGGCTACACCTTC. Translation: CASSLRQGTFTNYGYTF.

This chain joins TRBV5-1 and TRBJ2-3, with a tentative D call TRBD2 (6 bases). Germline lookup yields CDR1 SGHRS and CDR2 YFSETQ. The CDR3 runs to 15 residues. Trimming cost V 4 bases and J 6 bases, with 18 bases left between them. For the CDR3, the DNA is TGCGCCAGCAGCCCAAGCGTCGGGGGATTCGATACGCAGTATTTT. It yields the protein CASSPSVGGFDTQYF.

J is TRBJ2-5 and V is TRBV7-2; D not certain. V was shortened by 5 bases and J by 4 bases, with 5 bases between the two germline ends. Germline loops: CDR1 SGHTA, CDR2 FQGNSA. This CDR3 has 11 residues. The CDR3 DNA follows: TGTGCCAGCAGCCATCGAGAGACCCAGTACTTC. This encodes CASSHRETQYF.

In this sample, this clonotype turned up once. The gene calls are TRBV29-1 and TRBJ2-1, with D perhaps TRBD2 (6 bases). Germline V lookup: CDR1 SQVTM, CDR2 ANQGSEA. Deletions cut 7 bases from V and 6 bases from J, with 16 bases between. The CDR3 sequence is 13 residues long. The CDR3 DNA reads as TGCAGCGCGACGGGACTGAGTTTCAATGAGCAGTTCTTC. It encodes CSATGLSFNEQFF.

V and J are TRBV30 and TRBJ2-6; D might be TRBD1 (5 bases). Trimming left V 3 bases short and J 1 base short, with 7 bases between. The CDR3 is 14 residues long. Germline loops: CDR1 GTSNPN, CDR2 SVGIG (reference sequence). The CDR3 bases are TGTGCCTGGAGCAGGGTTTCTGGGGCCAACGTCCTGACTTTC. Translated: CAWSRVSGANVLTF. Full variable domain (missing parts from reference TRBV30 and TRBJ2-6): SQTIHQWPATLVQPVGSPLSLECTVEGTSNPNLYWYRQAAGRGLQLLFYSVGIGQISSEVPQNLSASRPQDRQFILSSKKLLLSDSGFYLCAWSRVSGANVLTFGAGSRLTVL.

This sequence joins TRBV29-1 and TRBJ2-2; D may be TRBD1 (6 bases). Trimming left V 3 bases short and J 8 bases short, with 13 bases between. Looked up from germline, CDR1 is SQVTM and CDR2 is ANQGSEA. CDR3 length: 13 amino acids. The CDR3, as DNA: TGCAGCGTTGAGGAAGGGGGTACGGGGGAGCTGTTTTTT. This sequence encodes CSVEEGGTGELFF.

This sequence joins TRBV4-2 and TRBJ2-3; possible D gene TRBD2, 6 bases. The CDR3 totals 12 residues. Germline lookup yields CDR1 LGHNA and CDR2 YNFKEQ. The V gene lost 9 bases and the J gene lost 4 bases, with 11 bases spanning the gap. The CDR3 sequence: CARWREADTQYF. The CDR3 DNA follows: TGTGCCAGATGGAGGGAGGCAGATACGCAGTATTTT.

This clonotype was observed once. This chain joins TRBV29-1 and TRBJ1-1; D perhaps matches TRBD1 (5 bases). Germline V lookup: CDR1 SQVTM, CDR2 ANQGSEA. Trimming shortened V by 6 bases and J by 1 base, and 15 bases separated the two germline ends. The CDR3 loop spans 14 amino acids. CDR3 amino acids: CSVMAGTENTEAFF. CDR3 sequence (DNA): TGCAGCGTGATGGCCGGGACGGAGAACACTGAAGCTTTCTTT. The whole variable domain, filled in from reference TRBV29-1 and TRBJ1-1, reads SAVISQKPSRDICQRGTSLTIQCQVDSQVTMMFWYRQQPGQSLTLIATANQGSEATYESGFVIDKFPISRPNLTFSTLTVSNMSPEDSSIYLCSVMAGTENTEAFFGQGTRLTVV.

This chain joins TRBV28 and TRBJ2-7; the D call may be TRBD1 or TRBD2 (5 bases each). From germline, CDR1 is MDHEN and CDR2 SYDVKM. The CDR3 has 13 amino acids. V lost 5 bases and J 7 bases, leaving 15 bases between the germline ends. The DNA of the CDR3 is TGTGCCAGCAGTGGGGACGGGACCCTTGAGCAGTACGTC. Its protein is CASSGDGTLEQYV.

V is TRBV27 and J is TRBJ1-5; 10 positions agree with TRBD1. Germline-derived CDR1 and CDR2 are MNHEY and SMNVEV (reference sequence). V lost 6 bases to trimming and J lost 5 bases; unmatched junction nucleotides: 7. The CDR3 consists of 15 residues. The CDR3 here is CASRRQGARYQPQHF. The CDR3 coding sequence is TGTGCCAGCAGACGACAGGGGGCGAGGTATCAGCCCCAGCATTTT.

V and J are TRBV20-1 and TRBJ1-1; the D gene is possibly TRBD1 (5 bases). Per the germline V gene, CDR1 is DFQATT and CDR2 is SNEGSKA (reference sequence). V lost 3 bases and J lost 10, with 27 bases in between. This CDR3 comprises 16 residues. CDR3 amino acids: CSASPGPLTGVKGAFF. The CDR3 DNA is TGCAGTGCTAGCCCGGGACCTTTAACAGGTGTTAAAGGAGCTTTCTTT.

The rearrangement joins TRBV4-1 to TRBJ2-1; D may be TRBD2 (6 bases). In germline, CDR1 is MGHRA, CDR2 YSYEKL. The CDR3 is 14 residues long. V gave up 7 bases and J gave up 5 bases, with 15 bases separating them. DNA for the CDR3: TGCGCCAGCATGGGCGGGAAGGCTAACAATGAGCAGTTCTTC. This codes for CASMGGKANNEQFF.

The chain employs TRBV27 and TRBJ2-2, with 10 bases that match TRBD1. V lost 8 bases, J lost 7 bases, and 7 bases stayed unmatched. This CDR3 has 14 amino acids. Germline CDR1 is MNHEY and CDR2 is SMNVEV (reference sequence). CDR3 nucleotide sequence: TGTGCCAGCGGCCGGGACAGGGGAGTCGGGGAGCTGTTTTTT. Encoded protein: CASGRDRGVGELFF.

The chain combines TRBV12-3 or TRBV12-4 with TRBJ1-2; TRBD1 is a possible D gene (5 bases). The CDR3 sequence is 13 residues long. V dropped 2 bases and J dropped 3 bases, with 7 bases sitting between them. The CDR3 region has the DNA TGTGCCAGCAGTTTACAGGGTTACTATGGCTACACCTTC. This translates into CASSLQGYYGYTF.

The chain recombines TRBV5-1 with TRBJ2-6; a possible D gene is TRBD1 (6 bases). Between the trimmed V and J ends, which lost 3 bases and 4 bases, there was a span of 11 bases. Germline V gene sequence: CDR1 SGHRS, CDR2 YFSETQ. This CDR3 region has 15 residues. This chain's CDR3 is CASSSTGTGANVLTF. As DNA, the CDR3 is TGCGCCAGCAGCTCAACAGGGACCGGGGCCAACGTCCTGACTTTC. The variable domain in full, completed from reference TRBV5-1 and TRBJ2-6, reads KAGVTQTPRYLIKTRGQQVTLSCSPISGHRSVSWYQQTPGQGLQFLFEYFSETQRNKGNFPGRFSGRQFSNSRSEMNVSTLELGDSALYLCASSSTGTGANVLTFGAGSRLTVL.

The V and J genes are TRBV3-1 and TRBJ1-2; D not certain. The CDR3 is 12 amino acids. V was clipped by 1 base and J by 10 bases, with 10 bases between them. The germline CDR1 and CDR2 sequences are LGHDT and YNNKEL (reference sequence). The CDR3 sequence is CASSQGKDAYTF. CDR3 nucleotides: TGTGCCAGCAGCCAAGGAAAGGACGCCTACACCTTC.

The V and J genes are TRBV4-3 and TRBJ1-2, with 7 bases matching TRBD1. The CDR3 runs 15 residues. The V segment lost 0 bases and the J segment 4 bases; nucleotides outside the gene matches: 5. In germline, CDR1 is LGHNA, CDR2 YSLEER. The CDR3 is CASSQDRGLGYGYTF. The CDR3 nucleotides are TGCGCCAGCAGCCAAGATAGGGGGCTAGGCTATGGCTACACCTTC.

This clonotype was observed a single time. This chain uses TRBV2 with TRBJ2-1; D not certain. The CDR3 runs 15 residues. Germline values: CDR1 SNHLY, CDR2 FYNNEI. Trimming took 1 base from V and 5 from J, leaving 12 bases between them. CDR3: CASSEGALDHNEQFF. CDR3 DNA: TGTGCCAGCAGTGAAGGCGCGCTAGACCACAATGAGCAGTTCTTC.

V gene TRBV28 combines with J gene TRBJ2-3, with D hard to call. The ends were cut back, 4 bases at V and 4 bases at J, with 9 bases in the middle. Germline CDR1 and CDR2: MDHEN and SYDVKM. The CDR3 runs to 13 residues. The CDR3 region is CASSSRSADTQYF. In DNA, the CDR3 is TGTGCCAGCAGTTCCAGGTCTGCAGATACGCAGTATTTT.

The J gene is TRBJ1-5, the V gene TRBV12-3 or TRBV12-4, with TRBD1 matching 10 bases. This CDR3 comprises 15 residues. Losses at the gene ends were 7 bases for V and 0 bases for J; bases not matched to a gene: 3. The CDR3 nucleotides read TGTGCCAGCACGACAGGGGGCTTTAGCAATCAGCCCCAGCATTTT. As protein: CASTTGGFSNQPQHF.

This clonotype appeared once. The J gene is TRBJ1-2, the V gene TRBV29-1, with D tentatively TRBD1 (6 bases). The CDR3 length is 13 residues. Trimming took off 7 bases at V and 0 bases at J, with 12 bases between the two ends. Looked up from germline, CDR1 is SQVTM and CDR2 is ANQGSEA. This CDR3 is CSAPGQANYGYTF. The CDR3 nucleotides are TGCAGCGCCCCGGGACAAGCTAACTATGGCTACACCTTC.

The V gene is TRBV4-1, the J gene TRBJ1-1, with D unclear. V lost 1 base and J 4 bases, leaving 13 bases between the germline ends. CDR1 and CDR2 (germline): MGHRA, YSYEKL. This CDR3 has 15 residues. CDR3 nucleotide sequence: TGCGCCAGCAGCCAAGCCGACAAGAAGGTCACTGAAGCTTTCTTT. Translating it yields CASSQADKKVTEAFF.